This TCR beta chain derives from a study of blood T cell repertoires in COVID-19. The overall study: Both acute and convalescent COVID-19 samples were obtained from the United States, Italy and Spain.

The V gene's germline CDR1 is SNHLY and CDR2 FYNNEI. This CDR3 has 11 residues. V was pared by 9 bases and J by 2 bases, with 7 bases between. Only in-frame clones appear in the TCRdb table, and some are missing; sequencing was by immunoSEQ multiplex PCR. The sample has 300,000 to 450,000 clones, 85% seen once. This chain connects TRBV2 to TRBJ1-1; possibly TRBD1 for D (6 bases). The sequencing input was peripheral blood. The clonotype originates from a woman aged 18 to 35 with acute or convalescent COVID-19. CDR3 sequence reads: CARTGNTEAFF. Written as DNA, the CDR3 is TGTGCCAGGACAGGTAACACTGAAGCTTTCTTT.